The present T cell receptor (beta chain) was sequenced within a study of T cell responses to AZD1222 COVID-19 vaccine. Study as a whole: Doses given second, at about 4 or about 12 weeks, were pooled.

Germline V gene sequence: CDR1 LGHDT, CDR2 YNNKEL (reference sequence). Trimming took off 5 bases at V and 3 bases at J, with 13 bases between the two ends. This CDR3 spans 14 amino acids. Assay used: immunoSEQ multiplex PCR; TCRdb lists only in-frame clones, some missing. The repertoire holds about 130,000 clones, with around nine tenths as singletons. The sequence came from an adult in good health. This chain joins TRBV3-1 (or the pseudogene TRBV3-2) and TRBJ1-1; D ambiguous. The sample consisted of peripheral blood, taken on day 0 of AZD1222 vaccination. The CDR3 DNA sequence: TGTGCCAGCAGCAACAACCGTCGGGACACTGAAGCTTTCTTT. Its protein product is CASSNNRRDTEAFF.